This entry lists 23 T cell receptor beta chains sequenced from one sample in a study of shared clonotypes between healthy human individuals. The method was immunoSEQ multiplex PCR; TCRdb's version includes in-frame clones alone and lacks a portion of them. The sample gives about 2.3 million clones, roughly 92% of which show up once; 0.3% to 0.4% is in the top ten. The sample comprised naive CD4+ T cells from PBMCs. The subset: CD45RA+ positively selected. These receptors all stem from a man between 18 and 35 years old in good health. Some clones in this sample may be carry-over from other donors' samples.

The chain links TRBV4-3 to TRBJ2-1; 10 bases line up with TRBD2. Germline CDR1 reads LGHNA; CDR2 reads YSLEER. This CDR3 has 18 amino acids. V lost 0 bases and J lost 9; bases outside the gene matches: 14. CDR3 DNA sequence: TGCGCCAGCAGCCAAGATCCCCCACAGCGGGAGGGCCCCACTGAGCAGTTCTTC. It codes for CASSQDPPQREGPTEQFF.

The DNA for the CDR3 is TGCGCCAGCAGCCAAGATTTGGTGGTTGGGGATGCTTTCTTT. It is translated as CASSQDLVVGDAFF. This chain links TRBV4-3 with TRBJ1-1; D uncertain. Per the germline V gene, CDR1 is LGHNA and CDR2 is YSLEER. CDR3 size: 14 residues. The V end lost 0 bases, the J end lost 11 bases, and 16 bases lay between the germline ends.

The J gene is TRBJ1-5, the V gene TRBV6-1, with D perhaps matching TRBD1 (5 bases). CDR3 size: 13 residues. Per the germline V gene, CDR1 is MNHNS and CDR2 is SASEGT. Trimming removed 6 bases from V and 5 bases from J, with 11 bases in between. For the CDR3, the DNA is TGTGCCAGCAGATGGACACGGTATCAGCCCCAGCATTTT. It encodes CASRWTRYQPQHF.

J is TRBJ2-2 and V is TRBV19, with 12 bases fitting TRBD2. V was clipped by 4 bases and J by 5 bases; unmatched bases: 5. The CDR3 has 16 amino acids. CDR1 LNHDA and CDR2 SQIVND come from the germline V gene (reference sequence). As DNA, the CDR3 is TGTGCCAGTAGTAGCCCAGGACTAGCGGGAACCGGGGAGCTGTTTTTT. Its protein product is CASSSPGLAGTGELFF.

The CDR3 sequence is CASSPGTGHYNEQFF. The CDR3 DNA reads TGTGCCAGCAGCCCCGGGACAGGGCATTACAATGAGCAGTTCTTC. The J gene is TRBJ2-1, the V gene TRBV13, with 9 positions matching TRBD1. Looked up from germline, CDR1 is PRHDT and CDR2 is FYEKMQ (reference sequence). This CDR3 has 15 residues. Trimming at V came to 5 bases and at J to 4 bases, leaving 6 bases not matched to a gene.

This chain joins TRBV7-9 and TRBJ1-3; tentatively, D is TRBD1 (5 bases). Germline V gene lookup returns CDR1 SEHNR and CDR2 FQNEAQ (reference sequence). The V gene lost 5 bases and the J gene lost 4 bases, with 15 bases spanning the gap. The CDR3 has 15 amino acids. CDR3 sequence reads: CASSAWGLSGNTIYF. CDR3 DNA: TGTGCCAGCAGCGCTTGGGGACTATCCGGAAACACCATATATTTT.

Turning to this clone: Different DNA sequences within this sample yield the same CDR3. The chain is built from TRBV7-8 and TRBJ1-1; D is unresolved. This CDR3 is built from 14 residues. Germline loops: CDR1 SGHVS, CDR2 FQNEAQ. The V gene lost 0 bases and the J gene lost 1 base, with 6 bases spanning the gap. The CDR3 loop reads CASSLAKGNTEAFF. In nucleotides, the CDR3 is TGTGCCAGCAGCTTAGCCAAGGGGAACACTGAAGCTTTCTTT.

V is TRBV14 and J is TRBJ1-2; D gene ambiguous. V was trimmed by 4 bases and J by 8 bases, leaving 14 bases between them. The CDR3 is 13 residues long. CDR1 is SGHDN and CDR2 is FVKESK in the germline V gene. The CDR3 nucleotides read TGTGCCAGCAGCCCCGCGATGGCGTGGGGCTACACCTTC. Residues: CASSPAMAWGYTF.

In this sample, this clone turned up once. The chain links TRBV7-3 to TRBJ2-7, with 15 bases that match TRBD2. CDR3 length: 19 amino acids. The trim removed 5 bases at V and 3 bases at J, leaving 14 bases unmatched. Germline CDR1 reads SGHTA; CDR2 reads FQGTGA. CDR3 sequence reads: CASSPGLAGGPGFLYEQYF. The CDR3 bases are TGTGCCAGCAGCCCAGGACTAGCGGGAGGGCCTGGCTTTCTCTACGAGCAGTACTTC. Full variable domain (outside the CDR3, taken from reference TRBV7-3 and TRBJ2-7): GAGVSQTPSNKVTEKGKYVELRCDPISGHTALYWYRQSLGQGPEFLIYFQGTGAADDSGLPNDRFFAVRPEGSVSTLKIQRTERGDSAVYLCASSPGLAGGPGFLYEQYFGPGTRLTVT.

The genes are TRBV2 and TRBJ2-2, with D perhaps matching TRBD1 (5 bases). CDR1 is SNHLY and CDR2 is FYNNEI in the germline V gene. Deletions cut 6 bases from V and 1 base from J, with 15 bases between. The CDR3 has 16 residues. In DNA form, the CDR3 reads TGTGCCAGCAGGGGTCTCGGACAACAGAACACCGGGGAGCTGTTTTTT. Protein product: CASRGLGQQNTGELFF. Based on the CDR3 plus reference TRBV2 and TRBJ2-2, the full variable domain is EPEVTQTPSHQVTQMGQEVILRCVPISNHLYFYWYRQILGQKVEFLVSFYNNEISEKSEIFDDQFSVERPDGSNFTLKIRSTKLEDSAMYFCASRGLGQQNTGELFFGEGSRLTVL.

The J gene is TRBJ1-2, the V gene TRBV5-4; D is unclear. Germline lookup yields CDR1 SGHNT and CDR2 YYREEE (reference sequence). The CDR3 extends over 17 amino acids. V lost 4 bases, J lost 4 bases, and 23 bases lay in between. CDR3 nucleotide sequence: TGTGCCAGCAGCCACCCTTCGAGGTTTCAACAGCCCTATGGCTACACCTTC. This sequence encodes CASSHPSRFQQPYGYTF.

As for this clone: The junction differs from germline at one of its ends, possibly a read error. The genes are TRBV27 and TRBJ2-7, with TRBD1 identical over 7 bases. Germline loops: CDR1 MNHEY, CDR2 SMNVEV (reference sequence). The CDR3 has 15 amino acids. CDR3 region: CAGSRKGAGSYEQYF. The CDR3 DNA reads TGTGCCGGCAGTCGCAAGGGGGCCGGGTCCTACGAGCAGTACTTC.

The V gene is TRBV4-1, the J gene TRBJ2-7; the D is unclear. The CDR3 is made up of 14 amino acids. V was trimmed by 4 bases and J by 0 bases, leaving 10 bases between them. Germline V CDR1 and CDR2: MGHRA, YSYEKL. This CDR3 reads CASSRLHSSYEQYF. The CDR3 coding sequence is TGCGCCAGCAGCCGACTTCATAGCTCCTACGAGCAGTACTTC.

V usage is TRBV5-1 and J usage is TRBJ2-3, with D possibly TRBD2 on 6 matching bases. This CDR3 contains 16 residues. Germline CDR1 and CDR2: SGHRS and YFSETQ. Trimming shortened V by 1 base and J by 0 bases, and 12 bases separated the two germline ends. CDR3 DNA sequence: TGCGCCAGCAGCTTGTATAGCGGAACCAGCACAGATACGCAGTATTTT. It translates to CASSLYSGTSTDTQYF.

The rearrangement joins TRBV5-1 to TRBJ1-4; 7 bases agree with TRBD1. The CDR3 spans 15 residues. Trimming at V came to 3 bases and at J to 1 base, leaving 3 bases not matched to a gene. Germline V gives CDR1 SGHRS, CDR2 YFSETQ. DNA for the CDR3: TGCGCCAGCAGCTGGAGGACAGGAACTAATGAAAAACTGTTTTTT. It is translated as CASSWRTGTNEKLFF.

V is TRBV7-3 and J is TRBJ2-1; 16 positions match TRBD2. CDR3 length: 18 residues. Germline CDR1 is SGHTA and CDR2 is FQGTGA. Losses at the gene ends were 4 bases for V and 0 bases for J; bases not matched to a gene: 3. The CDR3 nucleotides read TGTGCCAGCAGCTCAGGGACTAGCGGGAGGGCCTCCTACAATGAGCAGTTCTTC. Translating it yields CASSSGTSGRASYNEQFF.

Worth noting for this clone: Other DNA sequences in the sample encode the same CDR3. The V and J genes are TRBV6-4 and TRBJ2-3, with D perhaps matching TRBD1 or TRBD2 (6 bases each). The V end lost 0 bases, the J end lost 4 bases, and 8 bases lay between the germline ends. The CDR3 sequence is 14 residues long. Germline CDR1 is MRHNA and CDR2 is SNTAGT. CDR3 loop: CASSDSGGSDTQYF. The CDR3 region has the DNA TGTGCCAGCAGTGACTCGGGGGGCTCAGATACGCAGTATTTT.

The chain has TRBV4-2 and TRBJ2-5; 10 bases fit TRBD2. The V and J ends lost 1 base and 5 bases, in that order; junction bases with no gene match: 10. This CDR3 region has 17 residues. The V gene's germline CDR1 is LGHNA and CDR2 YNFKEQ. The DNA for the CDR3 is TGTGCCAGCAGCCAAGCCGCCGGGACTAGCGAAGGGGAGACCCAGTACTTC. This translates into CASSQAAGTSEGETQYF.

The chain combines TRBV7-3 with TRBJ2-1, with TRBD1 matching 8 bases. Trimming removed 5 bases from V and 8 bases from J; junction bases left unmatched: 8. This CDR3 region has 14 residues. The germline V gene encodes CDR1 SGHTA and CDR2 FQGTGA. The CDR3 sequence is CASSPGTGGDEQFF. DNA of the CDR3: TGTGCCAGCAGCCCAGGGACAGGCGGGGATGAGCAGTTCTTC.

CDR3 coding DNA: TGTGCCAGCAGTTTCCGGGTGGGACAGGGAATCCTATGGCAGTACTTC. It encodes CASSFRVGQGILWQYF. The chain joins TRBV27 to TRBJ2-7, with 9 bases fitting TRBD1. The CDR3 contains 16 residues. V shed 3 bases and J 9 bases; nucleotides not matched to a gene: 15. CDR1 is MNHEY, CDR2 SMNVEV, per germline (reference sequence).

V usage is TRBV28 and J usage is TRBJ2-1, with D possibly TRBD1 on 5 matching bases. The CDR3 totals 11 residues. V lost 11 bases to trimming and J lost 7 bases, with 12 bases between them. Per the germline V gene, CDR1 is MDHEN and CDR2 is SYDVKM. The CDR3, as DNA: TGTGCCTCCAGGGTTTGGAATGAGCAGTTCTTC. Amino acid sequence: CASRVWNEQFF.

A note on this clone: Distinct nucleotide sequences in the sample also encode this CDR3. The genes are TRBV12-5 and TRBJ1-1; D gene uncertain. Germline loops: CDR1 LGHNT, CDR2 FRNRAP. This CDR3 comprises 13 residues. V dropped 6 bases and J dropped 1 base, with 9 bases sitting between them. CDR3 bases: TGTGCTAGTGGCCTCACTCCGAACACTGAAGCTTTCTTT. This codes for CASGLTPNTEAFF.

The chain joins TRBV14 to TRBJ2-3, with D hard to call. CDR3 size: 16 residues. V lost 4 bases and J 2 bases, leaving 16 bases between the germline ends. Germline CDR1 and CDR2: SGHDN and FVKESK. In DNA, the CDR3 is TGTGCCAGCAGCCCCGCTTTGTTTGGCGTCACAGATACGCAGTATTTT. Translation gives CASSPALFGVTDTQYF.